A selection of T cell receptor beta chains follows, all from one sample in a study of blood T cells in healthy people across ages. TCRdb reprocessed the 5' RACE reads via MiXCR and lists one record per CDR3 protein. Among roughly 700,000 distinct CDR3 sequences listed, about half were seen once. What was sequenced was blood. The source of these receptors is a woman aged 55-75 years in good health. The CDR3 runs from the conserved cysteine through the conserved F or W. The D gene is left open where the match is weak. The size of a clone is reported for some rows only, either as once, few or many, or as a class for expanded clones.

clone_size	d_call	v_call	j_call	cdr3_nt	cdr3_aa
few	TRBD1	TRBV18	TRBJ1-2	TGTGCCAGCTCACCGACCCCGACAGGGCCAAGCTATGGCTACACCTTC	CASSPTPTGPSYGYTF
NA	NA	TRBV12-5	TRBJ1-2	TGTGCTAGTGGTTTGGGGGTCCGCAGCTACACCTTC	CASGLGVRSYTF
NA	NA	TRBV27	TRBJ2-4	TGTGCCAGCAGTTTAACCGGGGCCCTAGCCAAAAACATTCAGTACTTC	CASSLTGALAKNIQYF
few	TRBD2	TRBV20-1	TRBJ2-7	TGCAGTGTCCCGCCTAGCGGGAGGAACGAGCAGTACTTC	CSVPPSGRNEQYF
NA	NA	TRBV28	TRBJ2-3	TGTGCCAGCAGTTTATTCTTGGCCTGGAGGCGGGAAGGAGATACGCAGTATTTT	CASSLFLAWRREGDTQYF
few	NA	TRBV27	TRBJ1-5	TGTGCCAGCAGTTTCGGGAGGGTTAGCAATCAGCCCCAGCATTTT	CASSFGRVSNQPQHF
NA	NA	TRBV7-2	TRBJ2-7	TGTGCCAGCAGCTTAGGGCTAGTCGAGCAGTACTTC	CASSLGLVEQYF
NA	NA	TRBV5-6	TRBJ2-4	TGTGCCAGCAGCTTGGGGGGCCTAAACATTCAGTACTTC	CASSLGGLNIQYF
NA	TRBD2	TRBV28	TRBJ2-3	TGTGCCAGCAGTTCCAGTCTAGCGGGAGGCCCCACAGATACGCAGTATTTT	CASSSSLAGGPTDTQYF
NA	NA	TRBV5-1	TRBJ2-1	TGCGCCAGCAGCTTAGCCCCTGACAGTGAGCAGTTCTTC	CASSLAPDSEQFF
NA	NA	TRBV27	TRBJ2-7	TGTGCCAGCAGTTCCTTAAGCGGAACCACCCGTGAGCAGTACTTT	CASSSLSGTTREQYF
few	NA	TRBV12-3/TRBV12-4	TRBJ2-7	TGTGCCAGCAGTTCCCCCAGGGACCGGATCTACGAGCAGTACTTC	CASSSPRDRIYEQYF
few	NA	TRBV7-8	TRBJ2-3	TGTGCCAGCAGCACCCCCCGACAGGAGATTGGCGGGACGCGCACAGATACGCAGTATTTT	CASSTPRQEIGGTRTDTQYF
once	TRBD1	TRBV6-1	TRBJ1-6	TGTGCCAGCAAGGGGACAGGGAGTTTTTCACCCCTCCACTTT	CASKGTGSFSPLHF
NA	NA	TRBV6-6	TRBJ2-1	TGTGCCAGCAGTTACTCGGGGGAGGGGGTGCATTCGGAGTTCTTC	CASSYSGEGVHSEFF
few	TRBD1	TRBV4-3	TRBJ1-2	TGCGCCAGCAGCCAAGGAGGGGGCGCCTCCTATGGCTACACCTTC	CASSQGGGASYGYTF
NA	NA	TRBV2	TRBJ1-1	TGTGTCAGCAGTGAGGGAGGGGCGTTCACTGAAGCTTTCTTT	CVSSEGGAFTEAFF
few	NA	TRBV25-1	TRBJ2-5	TGTGCCAGCAGTACGCTAGCGAGGGGTAGAGAGACCCAGTACTTC	CASSTLARGRETQYF
NA	NA	TRBV5-1	TRBJ2-3	TGCGCCAGCAGCTTGGGGCTCCGGGCGAACACAGATACGCAGTATTTT	CASSLGLRANTDTQYF
few	NA	TRBV29-1	TRBJ1-1	TGCAGCGCCTGTGCGGGTTACACTGAAGCTTTCTTT	CSACAGYTEAFF
NA	NA	TRBV6-6	TRBJ1-5	TGTGCCAGCAGTTACTCGGGATCTAGCAATCAGCCCCAGCATTTT	CASSYSGSSNQPQHF
NA	NA	TRBV20-1	TRBJ1-5	TGCAGTGCTAGTACGGGGGCGGGACACCTGGTGCAGCCCCAGCATTTT	CSASTGAGHLVQPQHF
NA	NA	TRBV10-3	TRBJ1-1	TGTGCCATCAGTGAGTCAGCGGTGAACACTGAAGCTTTCTTT	CAISESAVNTEAFF
few	TRBD1	TRBV5-5	TRBJ2-6	TGTGCCAGCAACCAAATGGGACAGGGGTCTGGGGCCAACGTCCTGACTTTC	CASNQMGQGSGANVLTF
NA	TRBD1	TRBV4-3	TRBJ1-4	TGCGCCAGCAGCCGGAAGGCGGGACAGACAACTAATGAAAAACTGTTTTTT	CASSRKAGQTTNEKLFF
once	NA	TRBV28	TRBJ2-3	TGTGCCAGCAGTTTAAGGGGCGGGGTGCGCAGAGATACGCAGTATTTT	CASSLRGGVRRDTQYF
NA	NA	TRBV28	TRBJ2-7	TGTGCCAGCAGTCCCCGGACCCCAGGGACCTACGAGCAGTACTTC	CASSPRTPGTYEQYF
NA	TRBD1	TRBV5-1	TRBJ2-2	TGCGCCAGCAGCGCCATACAGGGGGCGCGAGGATACACCGGGGAGCTGTTTTTT	CASSAIQGARGYTGELFF
NA	TRBD1	TRBV18	TRBJ2-5	TGTGCCAGCTCACGTCGGACAGGAAACCAAGAGACCCAGTACTTC	CASSRRTGNQETQYF
NA	NA	TRBV5-1	TRBJ2-4	TGCGCCAGCAGCTCGGCAGGTAAAAACAGTCAGTACTTC	CASSSAGKNSQYF
NA	NA	TRBV12-3/TRBV12-4	TRBJ2-5	TGTGCCAGCAGTTTAAGTGGGGCAACAGGCCAAGAGACCCAGTACTTC	CASSLSGATGQETQYF
few	NA	TRBV5-6	TRBJ1-4	TGTGCCAGCAGCCGGGGTCGTAATGAAAAACTGTTTTTT	CASSRGRNEKLFF
NA	NA	TRBV28	TRBJ2-1	TGTGCCAGCATTCCCTGGGGAGGCGGGTACAATGAGCAGTTCTTC	CASIPWGGGYNEQFF
many	NA	TRBV12-3/TRBV12-4	TRBJ2-7	TGTGCCAGCAGCCGGACTGATAGCTCCTACGAGCAGTACTTC	CASSRTDSSYEQYF
few	TRBD2	TRBV27	TRBJ2-1	TGTGCCAGCAGTTTATCCCCTGTAGCGGGAGCAGTTGAGCAGTTCTTC	CASSLSPVAGAVEQFF
NA	NA	TRBV7-2	TRBJ2-5	TGTGCCAGCAGCTGCGGCCTTGGAGAGACCCAGTACTTC	CASSCGLGETQYF
few	NA	TRBV4-2	TRBJ2-3	TGTGCCAGCAGCCTCCTCGACAGAGCTAGCACAGATACGCAGTATTTT	CASSLLDRASTDTQYF
NA	NA	TRBV7-2	TRBJ2-5	TGTGCCAGCAGCTTAGGGAGGGCACGGAGGGAGACCCAGTACTTC	CASSLGRARRETQYF
few	TRBD1	TRBV29-1	TRBJ2-3	TGCAGCGTTGAAGGACTTAACAGGGGATCCACAGATACGCAGTATTTT	CSVEGLNRGSTDTQYF
once	NA	TRBV18	TRBJ2-1	TGTGCCAGCTCACCTGCGGGCAGGGCCAATGAGCAGTTCTTC	CASSPAGRANEQFF
NA	TRBD2	TRBV6-2/TRBV6-3	TRBJ2-7	TGTGCCAGCAGTGATCTAGCGGGAGCCCCCTACGAGCAGTACTTC	CASSDLAGAPYEQYF
NA	NA	TRBV27	TRBJ2-7	TGTGCCAGCAGTTTGGGCCACGGAGAAGGCTACGAGCAGTACTTC	CASSLGHGEGYEQYF
NA	TRBD2	TRBV5-1	TRBJ2-7	TGCGCCAGCAGCGGGACTAACGAGCAGTACTTC	CASSGTNEQYF
NA	TRBD2	TRBV28	TRBJ2-5	TGTGCCAGCACCCCGACTAGCGGGACGGGGGAGACCCAGTACTTC	CASTPTSGTGETQYF
few	TRBD1	TRBV5-1	TRBJ2-3	TGCGCCAGCAGCTTATTGGGACAGGGTGACACAGATACGCAGTATTTT	CASSLLGQGDTDTQYF
few	NA	TRBV18	TRBJ1-1	TGTGCCAGCTCACTGAACAGCAACACTGAAGCTTTCTTT	CASSLNSNTEAFF
NA	NA	TRBV20-1	TRBJ2-1	TGCAGTGCTAGAGATCAGAATGAGCGGACGTACAATGAGCAGTTCTTC	CSARDQNERTYNEQFF
NA	NA	TRBV15	TRBJ1-4	TGTGCCACCAGCAGAGATTTGGTCGGGACTAAACTGTTTTTT	CATSRDLVGTKLFF
once	TRBD1	TRBV10-3	TRBJ1-2	TGTGCCAGCAGTTCCTTGGGACAGGGAGTCTATGGCTACACCTTC	CASSSLGQGVYGYTF